Included here is one T cell receptor beta chain sequence, with context. Its antigen is unidentified. This sample is drawn from a study of cytomegalovirus exposure and HLA in healthy donors. Study observations and caveats: Some V segments, including TRBV6-2 and TRBV6-3, were excluded as indistinguishable. Later analysis demonstrated an association between a missense DCLRE1C variant and TCR beta V- and J-gene trimming.

60 Vbeta and 13 Jbeta primers were used in PCR. The repertoire was sequenced with immunoSEQ multiplex PCR; TCRdb's copy has only in-frame clones and lacks some. The data show 150,000 to 200,000 clones, roughly 80% seen once. In germline, CDR1 is SGHTA, CDR2 FQGNSA. With 1 base clipped from V and 5 bases from J, the junction kept 4 bases outside the gene matches. The CDR3 spans 14 residues. V gene TRBV7-2 combines with J gene TRBJ2-5, with TRBD2 identical over 7 bases. Sequencing was carried out using PBMCs. The receptor was derived from a male donor in good health and CMV-seropositive. Here the CDR3 reads CASSLGGREETQYF. DNA of the CDR3: TGTGCCAGCAGCTTAGGTGGGAGGGAGGAGACCCAGTACTTC.